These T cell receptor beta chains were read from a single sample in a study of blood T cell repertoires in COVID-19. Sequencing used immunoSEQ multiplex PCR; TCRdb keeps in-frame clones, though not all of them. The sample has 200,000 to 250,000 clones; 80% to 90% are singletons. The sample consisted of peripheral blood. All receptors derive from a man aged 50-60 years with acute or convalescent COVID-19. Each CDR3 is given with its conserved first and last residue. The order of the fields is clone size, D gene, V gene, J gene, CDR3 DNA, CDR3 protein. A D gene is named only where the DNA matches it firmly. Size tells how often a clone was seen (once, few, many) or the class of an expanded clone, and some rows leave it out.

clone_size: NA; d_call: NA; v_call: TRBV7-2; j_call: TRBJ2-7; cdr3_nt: TGTGCCAGCAGCTTAGGTGGACTCCCGACGAGTGAGCAGTACTTC; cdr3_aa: CASSLGGLPTSEQYF
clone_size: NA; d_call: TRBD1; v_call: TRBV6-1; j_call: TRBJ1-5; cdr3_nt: TGTGCCAGCAGTGAATTTGTAACAGGGGGAAGCAATCAGCCCCAGCATTTT; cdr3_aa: CASSEFVTGGSNQPQHF
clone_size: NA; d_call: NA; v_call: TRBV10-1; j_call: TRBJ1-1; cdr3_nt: TGCGCCAGCAGTGAGGACAGGTCGAACACTGAAGCTTTCTTT; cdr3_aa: CASSEDRSNTEAFF
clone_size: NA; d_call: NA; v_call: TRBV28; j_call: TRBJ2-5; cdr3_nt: TGTGCCAGCAGTTTATACAGGAGAGAGACCCAGTACTTC; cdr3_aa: CASSLYRRETQYF
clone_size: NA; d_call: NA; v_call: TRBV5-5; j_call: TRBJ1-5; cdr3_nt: TGTGCCAGCAGCTCGCTCGGGGATCAGCCCCAGCATTTT; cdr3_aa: CASSSLGDQPQHF
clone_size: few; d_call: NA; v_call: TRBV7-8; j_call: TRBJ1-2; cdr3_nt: TGTGCCAGCAGCCTTGACAGTCGGGGCTACACCTTC; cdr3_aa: CASSLDSRGYTF
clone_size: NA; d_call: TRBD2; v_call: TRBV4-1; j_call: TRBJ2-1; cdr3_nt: TGCGCCAGCAGCCAACCGGGACTAGCATTATTCGACGTTTTGAATGAGCAGTTCTTC; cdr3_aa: CASSQPGLALFDVLNEQFF
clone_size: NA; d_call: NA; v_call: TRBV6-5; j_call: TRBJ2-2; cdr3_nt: TGTGCCAGCAGGGGCTACAGGGGAGGCGTGCTGTTTTTT; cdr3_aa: CASRGYRGGVLFF
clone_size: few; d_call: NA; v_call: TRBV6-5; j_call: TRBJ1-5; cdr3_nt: TGTGCCAGCAGCACGGGGGGTGGAGGGCAGCCCCAGCATTTT; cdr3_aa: CASSTGGGGQPQHF
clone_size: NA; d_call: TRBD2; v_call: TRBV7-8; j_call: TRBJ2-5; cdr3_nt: TGTGCCAGCAGCTTAGGATCTAGCGGGTCCTACCAAGAGACCCAGTACTTC; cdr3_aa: CASSLGSSGSYQETQYF
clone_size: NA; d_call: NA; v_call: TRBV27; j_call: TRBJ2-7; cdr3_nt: TGTGCCAGCAGAGATCACGGTACCTACGAGCAGTACTTC; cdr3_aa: CASRDHGTYEQYF
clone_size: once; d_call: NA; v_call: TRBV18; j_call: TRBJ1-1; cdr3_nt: TGTGCCAGCTCACCGTCCGGGGGCACTGAAGCTTTCTTT; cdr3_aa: CASSPSGGTEAFF
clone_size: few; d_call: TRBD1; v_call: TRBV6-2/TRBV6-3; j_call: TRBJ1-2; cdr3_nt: TGTGCCAGCAGTTACTCGTCAGTACAGTGGGACAGTTCTAACTATGGCTACACCTTC; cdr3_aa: CASSYSSVQWDSSNYGYTF
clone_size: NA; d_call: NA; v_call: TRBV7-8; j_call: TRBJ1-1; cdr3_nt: TGTGCCAGCAGCTTAGAGGCGGGGCACGGGACTGAAGCTTTCTTT; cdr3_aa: CASSLEAGHGTEAFF
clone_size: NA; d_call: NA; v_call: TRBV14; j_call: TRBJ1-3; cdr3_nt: TGTGCCAGCAGCCTCGACAGCTTCTCTGGAAACACCATATATTTT; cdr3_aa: CASSLDSFSGNTIYF
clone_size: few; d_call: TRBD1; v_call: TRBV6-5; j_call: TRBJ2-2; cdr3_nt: TGTGCCAGCAGCAGACAGGGGAACACCGGGGAGCTGTTTTTT; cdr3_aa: CASSRQGNTGELFF
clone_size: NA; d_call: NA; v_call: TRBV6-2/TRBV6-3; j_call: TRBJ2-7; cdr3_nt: TGTGCCAGCAGTCGGACTAAATCAAATCTAGGCTACGAGCAGTACTTC; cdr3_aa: CASSRTKSNLGYEQYF
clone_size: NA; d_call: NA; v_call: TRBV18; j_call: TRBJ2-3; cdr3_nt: TGTGCCAGCTCACCTACCCGCCTTGGGGGGGGCTCTAGCACAGATACGCAGTATTTT; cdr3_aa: CASSPTRLGGGSSTDTQYF
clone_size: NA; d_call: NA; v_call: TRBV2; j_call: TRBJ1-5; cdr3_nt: TGTGCCAGCAGTGACCTGGGAGGCAATCAGCCCCAGCATTTT; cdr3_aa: CASSDLGGNQPQHF
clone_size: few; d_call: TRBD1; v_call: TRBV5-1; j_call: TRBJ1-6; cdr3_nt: TGCGCCAGCAGCTCTGACGGACAGGGAGGATCACCCCTCCACTTT; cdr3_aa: CASSSDGQGGSPLHF
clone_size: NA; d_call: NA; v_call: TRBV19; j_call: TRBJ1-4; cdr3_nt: TGTGCCAGTACCCACACCTCCAGGAATGAAAAACTGTTTTTT; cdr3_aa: CASTHTSRNEKLFF
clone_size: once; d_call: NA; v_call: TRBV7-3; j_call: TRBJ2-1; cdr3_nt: TGTGCCAGCAGCTTAGAAGGGGGTAGCTCCTACAATGAGCAGTTCTTC; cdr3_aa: CASSLEGGSSYNEQFF
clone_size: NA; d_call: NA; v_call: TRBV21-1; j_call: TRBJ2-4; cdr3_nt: TGTGCCAGCAGCAATCTTGGAGATCTTCGGGCCAAAAACATTCAGTACTTC; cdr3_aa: CASSNLGDLRAKNIQYF
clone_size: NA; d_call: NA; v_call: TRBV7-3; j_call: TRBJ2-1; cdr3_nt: TGTGCCAGCTCTCTCGGCCCCGGGGATGAGCAGTTCTTC; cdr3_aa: CASSLGPGDEQFF
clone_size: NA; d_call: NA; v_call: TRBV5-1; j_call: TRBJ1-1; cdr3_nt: TGCGCCAGCAGCCTAGCCGGACGGCTGAACACTGAAGCTTTCTTT; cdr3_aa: CASSLAGRLNTEAFF
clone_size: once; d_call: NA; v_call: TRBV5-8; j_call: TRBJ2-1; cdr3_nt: TGTGCCAGCAGCTTGTCCGGGAAACTTTACAATGAGCAGTTCTTC; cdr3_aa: CASSLSGKLYNEQFF
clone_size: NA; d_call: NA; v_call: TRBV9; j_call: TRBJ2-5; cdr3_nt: TGTGCCAGCAGCGTAGGTCCGGAAATTAGCGAGACCCAGTACTTC; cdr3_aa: CASSVGPEISETQYF
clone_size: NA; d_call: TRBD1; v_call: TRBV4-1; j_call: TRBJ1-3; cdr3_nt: TGCGCCAGCAGCCAAGATGGGACAGGGGGGGACACCATATATTTT; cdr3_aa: CASSQDGTGGDTIYF
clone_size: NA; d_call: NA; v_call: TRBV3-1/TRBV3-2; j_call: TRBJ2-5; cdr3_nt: TGTGCCAGCAGCCAAGCGAGCCCCGAGACCCAGTACTTC; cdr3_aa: CASSQASPETQYF
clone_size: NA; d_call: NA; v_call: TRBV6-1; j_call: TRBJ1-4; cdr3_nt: TGTGCCAGCAGTGGAGTGACAGTCGGGTCCGGCGGTGAAAAACTGTTTTTT; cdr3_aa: CASSGVTVGSGGEKLFF
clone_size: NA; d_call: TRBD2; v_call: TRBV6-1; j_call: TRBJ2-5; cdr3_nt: TGTGCCAGCAGTGTCATTAGCGGGTGGGTCCAAGAGACCCAGTACTTC; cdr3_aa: CASSVISGWVQETQYF
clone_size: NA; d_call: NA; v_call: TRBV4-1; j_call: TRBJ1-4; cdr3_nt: TGCGCCAGCAGCGTCACAGGGTTTGGAGAAAAACTGTTTTTT; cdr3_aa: CASSVTGFGEKLFF
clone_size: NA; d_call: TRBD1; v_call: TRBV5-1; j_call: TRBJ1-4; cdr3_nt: TGCGCCAGCAGCTCCGAACAGGGGGCGGGTGAAAAACTGTTTTTT; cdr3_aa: CASSSEQGAGEKLFF